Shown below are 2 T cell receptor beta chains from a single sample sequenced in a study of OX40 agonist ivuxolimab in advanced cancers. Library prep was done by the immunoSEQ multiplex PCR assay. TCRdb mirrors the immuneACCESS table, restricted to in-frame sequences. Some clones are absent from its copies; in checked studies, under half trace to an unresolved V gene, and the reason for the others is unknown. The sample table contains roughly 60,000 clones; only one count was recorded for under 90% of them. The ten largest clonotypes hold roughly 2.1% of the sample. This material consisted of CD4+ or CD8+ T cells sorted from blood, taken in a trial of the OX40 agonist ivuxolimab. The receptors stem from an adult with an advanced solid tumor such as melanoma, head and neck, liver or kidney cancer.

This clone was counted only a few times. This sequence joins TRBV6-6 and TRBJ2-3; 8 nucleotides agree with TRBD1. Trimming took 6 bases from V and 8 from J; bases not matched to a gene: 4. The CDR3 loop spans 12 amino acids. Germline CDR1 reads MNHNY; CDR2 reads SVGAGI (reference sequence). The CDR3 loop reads CASSPQGGTQYF. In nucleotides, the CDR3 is TGTGCCAGCAGCCCACAGGGGGGTACGCAGTATTTT.

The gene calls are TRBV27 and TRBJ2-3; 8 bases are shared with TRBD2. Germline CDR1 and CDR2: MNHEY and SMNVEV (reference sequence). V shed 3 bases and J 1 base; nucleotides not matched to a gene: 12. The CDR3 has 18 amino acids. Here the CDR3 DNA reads TGTGCCAGCAGTTTGAGGCTAGCGGGTTTGGGAGGCACAGATACGCAGTATTTT. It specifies CASSLRLAGLGGTDTQYF.